Below are 17 T cell receptor beta chains sequenced from a single sample in a study of blood T cell repertoires in COVID-19. The data were produced by immunoSEQ multiplex PCR, yet TCRdb's version contains in-frame clones alone and is incomplete. Among 95,000 to 130,000 clones listed, less than 95% were seen once. Sequencing was performed on peripheral blood. The receptor set was obtained from a human donor with active COVID-19. The donor label of this sample is uncertain.

J is TRBJ2-5 and V is TRBV5-8, with 9 bases matching TRBD2. Looked up from germline, CDR1 is SGHTS and CDR2 is YDEGEE. V was clipped by 0 bases and J by 5 bases; unmatched bases: 5. The CDR3 covers 15 residues. This CDR3 is CASSLADAGGETQYF. CDR3 sequence (DNA): TGTGCCAGCAGCTTGGCGGACGCGGGGGGGGAGACCCAGTACTTC.

The chain employs TRBV9 and TRBJ2-5; 10 bases map to TRBD2. Germline V gene data show CDR1 as SGDLS and CDR2 as YYNGEE. V shed 5 bases and J 7 bases; nucleotides not matched to a gene: 5. This CDR3 spans 13 amino acids. The CDR3: CASSDSGGLTQYF. In DNA form, the CDR3 reads TGTGCCAGCAGTGATAGCGGGGGGTTGACCCAGTACTTC.

This chain joins TRBV6-5 and TRBJ1-2; D is unresolved. V was pared by 2 bases and J by 4 bases, with 14 bases between. Germline CDR1 is MNHEY and CDR2 is SVGAGI. The CDR3 runs 15 residues. The DNA of the CDR3 is TGTGCCAGCAGTTACGCGGGTGGGGTTCTCTATGGCTACACCTTC. Translated: CASSYAGGVLYGYTF.

This chain joins TRBV7-6 and TRBJ2-5; TRBD2 aligns across 8 bases. Trimming took 5 bases from V and 5 from J; bases not matched to a gene: 13. The CDR3 is 16 amino acids. Germline CDR1 and CDR2: SGHVS and FNYEAQ. The DNA of the CDR3 is TGTGCCAGCAGCATTTATATCGGGGGGGCCGGTGAGACCCAGTACTTC. Residues: CASSIYIGGAGETQYF.

This sequence joins TRBV4-3 and TRBJ1-1; 7 positions agree with TRBD1. The CDR3 runs to 15 residues. Germline assignment: CDR1 LGHNA and CDR2 YSLEER. Trimming cost V 1 base and J 4 bases; bases outside gene matches: 6. Written as DNA, the CDR3 is TGCGCCAGCAGCCAAGGGGCAGGGGGTGGCACTGAAGCTTTCTTT. Its translation: CASSQGAGGGTEAFF.

In DNA, the CDR3 is TGTGCCAGCAGCCAAGCGGGACTAGCGGGGGGATGGAATGAGCAGTTCTTC. Protein: CASSQAGLAGGWNEQFF. V and J are TRBV3-1 (or the pseudogene TRBV3-2) and TRBJ2-1, with 15 bases identical to TRBD2. Germline CDR1 and CDR2: LGHDT and YNNKEL (reference sequence). V dropped 1 base and J dropped 7; count of bases not matched to a gene: 5. The CDR3 has 17 residues.

The chain has TRBV28 and TRBJ1-3, with D unresolved. Germline values: CDR1 MDHEN, CDR2 SYDVKM. Trimming left V 7 bases short and J 0 bases short, with 10 bases between. This CDR3 region has 14 residues. CDR3 amino acids: CASTSVYSGNTIYF. The CDR3 DNA is TGTGCCAGCACCTCGGTGTACTCTGGAAACACCATATATTTT.

The chain is built from TRBV19 and TRBJ1-2; 8 bases match TRBD1. CDR1 and CDR2 (germline): LNHDA, SQIVND (reference sequence). The CDR3 totals 17 residues. Unmatched junction bases numbered 10, after V lost 0 bases and J lost 4 bases. CDR3 bases: TGTGCCAGTAGTATAGATCTAAGGGCAGGGGGCGGCTATGGCTACACCTTC. Translated: CASSIDLRAGGGYGYTF.

The rearrangement joins TRBV28 to TRBJ1-5; 9 bases match TRBD1. V gave up 5 bases and J gave up 3 bases; unmatched junction bases: 11. This CDR3 is built from 17 residues. From germline, CDR1 is MDHEN and CDR2 SYDVKM. DNA of the CDR3: TGTGCCAGCAGTCCGAGGGGGGGGACAGGGCTCAATCAGCCCCAGCATTTT. Amino acids: CASSPRGGTGLNQPQHF.

The chain has TRBV20-1 and TRBJ2-1, with D possibly matching TRBD2 (6 bases). CDR1 is DFQATT, CDR2 SNEGSKA, per germline (reference sequence). V gave up 3 bases and J gave up 3 bases, with 21 bases separating them. This CDR3 has 17 residues. The chain's CDR3 is CSASWDLASFVYNEQFF. In nucleotides, the CDR3 is TGCAGTGCTAGTTGGGACTTAGCCTCATTCGTCTACAATGAGCAGTTCTTC.

The rearrangement links TRBV3-1 (or the pseudogene TRBV3-2) to TRBJ2-5; D call uncertain. V lost 0 bases and J 13 bases, leaving 15 bases between the germline ends. The CDR3 contains 13 residues. Germline-derived CDR1 and CDR2 are LGHDT and YNNKEL (reference sequence). The DNA of the CDR3 is TGTGCCAGCAGCCAAGATCAGATGGCGGTCCGGTACTTC. Its translation: CASSQDQMAVRYF.

In this sample, this clone turned up once. The chain uses TRBV10-3 and TRBJ2-7; 11 bases agree with TRBD2. Germline CDR1 reads ENHRY; CDR2 reads SYGVKD. The CDR3 has 16 residues. V lost 5 bases and J lost 2; bases outside the gene matches: 8. The CDR3 loop reads CAISTTGTSGTYEQYF. CDR3 coding DNA: TGTGCCATCAGTACGACCGGGACTAGCGGTACCTACGAGCAGTACTTC.

The chain carries TRBV7-9 and TRBJ2-2; D is perhaps TRBD1 (5 bases). Germline values: CDR1 SEHNR, CDR2 FQNEAQ (reference sequence). The CDR3 is 13 amino acids. Trimming removed 8 bases from V and 2 bases from J, with 9 bases in between. CDR3 in amino acids: CASRQRNTGELFF. CDR3 nucleotides: TGTGCCAGCCGACAGAGAAACACCGGGGAGCTGTTTTTT.

The chain uses TRBV7-8 and TRBJ1-4; 9 bases are a match to TRBD1. The germline CDR1 and CDR2 sequences are SGHVS and FQNEAQ. The length of the CDR3 is 20 residues. The ends lost 2 bases at V and 0 bases at J; junction bases unmatched: 13. The CDR3 nucleotides read TGTGCCAGCAGCTTATTGAGGGGACAGGGTGGTCAGGCAACTAATGAAAAACTGTTTTTT. This gives the protein CASSLLRGQGGQATNEKLFF.

The chain recombines TRBV28 with TRBJ1-2; TRBD1 is a possible D gene (5 bases). The CDR3 is 12 residues long. The germline V gene encodes CDR1 MDHEN and CDR2 SYDVKM. The ends were cut back, 7 bases at V and 8 bases at J, with 14 bases in the middle. The CDR3 spells CASTPPGGGYTF. The CDR3 nucleotides are TGTGCCAGCACTCCCCCCGGGGGGGGCTACACCTTC.

V is TRBV6-6 and J is TRBJ2-3; 8 bases fit TRBD2. The trim removed 5 bases at V and 6 bases at J, leaving 10 bases unmatched. The CDR3 has 15 residues. CDR1 is MNHNY, CDR2 SVGAGI, per germline (reference sequence). The CDR3 sequence: CASSPLGTSSDTQYF. CDR3 in DNA: TGTGCCAGCAGTCCCCTGGGGACTAGTAGTGATACGCAGTATTTT.

The rearrangement joins TRBV7-9 to TRBJ2-7; 11 nucleotides line up with TRBD2. V shed 4 bases and J 6 bases; nucleotides not matched to a gene: 14. The CDR3 is 17 residues long. The germline V gene has CDR1 SEHNR and CDR2 FQNEAQ (reference sequence). CDR3 region: CASSSIAGGKLLAEQYF. The CDR3, as DNA: TGTGCCAGCAGCTCAATAGCGGGGGGGAAACTCCTAGCCGAGCAGTACTTC.